One sample yielded the 24 T cell receptor beta chains listed below, sequenced in a study of shared clonotypes between healthy human individuals. The method was immunoSEQ multiplex PCR; TCRdb's version includes in-frame clones alone and lacks a portion of them. This sample has approximately 1,000,000 clones, with approximately 80% found just once. Input material: memory CD4+ T cells from PBMCs. Specified subset: CD45RA-negative fraction. The receptors were sampled from a young man in good health. Some clones in this sample may be carry-over from other donors' samples.

This clone occurred once. The chain has TRBV5-1 and TRBJ2-7, with TRBD1 identical over 7 bases. The germline V gene has CDR1 SGHRS and CDR2 YFSETQ. The CDR3 length is 14 residues. V was clipped by 3 bases and J by 0 bases; unmatched bases: 3. This CDR3 reads CASSYGDSSYEQYF. The CDR3 DNA sequence: TGCGCCAGCAGCTATGGGGACAGCTCCTACGAGCAGTACTTC. Based on the CDR3 plus reference TRBV5-1 and TRBJ2-7, the full variable domain is KAGVTQTPRYLIKTRGQQVTLSCSPISGHRSVSWYQQTPGQGLQFLFEYFSETQRNKGNFPGRFSGRQFSNSRSEMNVSTLELGDSALYLCASSYGDSSYEQYFGPGTRLTVT.

This clone was seen just once. The rearrangement uses TRBV15 and TRBJ1-2; TRBD1 is a possible D gene (5 bases). Germline V gene lookup returns CDR1 LNHNV and CDR2 YYDKDF (reference sequence). The CDR3 consists of 16 residues. V shed 0 bases and J shed 8 bases, with 19 bases lying between them. In DNA, the CDR3 is TGTGCCACCAGCAGAGATGTGACAGCCAGTGGAAGGGGCTACACCTTC. It codes for CATSRDVTASGRGYTF. The variable domain in full, with the rest retrieved from reference TRBV15 and TRBJ1-2, is DAMVIQNPRYQVTQFGKPVTLSCSQTLNHNVMYWYQQKSSQAPKLLFHYYDKDFNNEADTPDNFQSRRPNTSFCFLDIRSPGLGDTAMYLCATSRDVTASGRGYTFGSGTRLTVV.

This sequence joins TRBV6-1 and TRBJ1-2; D is ambiguous. Per germline, CDR1 MNHNS and CDR2 SASEGT. This CDR3 contains 13 residues. Trimming took 6 bases from V and 4 from J, leaving 12 bases between them. The chain's CDR3 is CASSPEGLYGYTF. The CDR3 DNA reads TGTGCCAGCAGCCCGGAGGGTCTCTATGGCTACACCTTC.

The gene calls are TRBV7-2 and TRBJ1-1; D ambiguous. The CDR3 sequence is 13 residues long. Germline lookup yields CDR1 SGHTA and CDR2 FQGNSA. V lost 0 bases, J lost 7 bases, and 9 bases lay in between. The CDR3 DNA reads as TGTGCCAGCAGCTTAGCGGTGGGGATTGAAGCTTTCTTT. This encodes CASSLAVGIEAFF.

This clone has at least ten counts. This chain links TRBV6-1 with TRBJ1-2; D is ambiguous. The CDR3 totals 14 residues. Germline assignment: CDR1 MNHNS and CDR2 SASEGT. With 6 bases removed from V and 4 bases from J, the gap between germline ends came to 15 bases. The CDR3 region is CASSPSGSGYGYTF. The CDR3 DNA reads TGTGCCAGCAGCCCCTCGGGGTCCGGCTATGGCTACACCTTC.

V and J are TRBV9 and TRBJ2-3, with a weak D call TRBD2 (7 bases). The V gene's germline CDR1 is SGDLS and CDR2 YYNGEE. Deletions cut 0 bases from V and 3 bases from J, with 14 bases between. The CDR3 runs 16 residues. CDR3 sequence (DNA): TGTGCCAGCAGCGTAGTTGTGGGAGGGGGTACAGATACGCAGTATTTT. This sequence encodes CASSVVVGGGTDTQYF.

This chain links TRBV7-3 with TRBJ2-3; TRBD2 aligns across 7 bases. V gave up 5 bases and J gave up 3 bases; unmatched junction bases: 5. CDR3 size: 14 residues. The germline V gene encodes CDR1 SGHTA and CDR2 FQGTGA. This CDR3 reads CASSPTSVTDTQYF. CDR3 sequence (DNA): TGTGCCAGCAGCCCAACTAGCGTTACAGATACGCAGTATTTT. The entire variable domain, with the rest obtained from reference TRBV7-3 and TRBJ2-3, is as follows: GAGVSQTPSNKVTEKGKYVELRCDPISGHTALYWYRQSLGQGPEFLIYFQGTGAADDSGLPNDRFFAVRPEGSVSTLKIQRTERGDSAVYLCASSPTSVTDTQYFGPGTRLTVL.

This clone occurred once. The V call is TRBV7-3, the J call TRBJ2-2; no firm D call. Per germline, CDR1 SGHTA and CDR2 FQGTGA. Deletions cut 2 bases from V and 0 bases from J, with 4 bases between. The CDR3 has 14 amino acids. The CDR3: CASSLQSNTGELFF. CDR3 coding DNA: TGTGCCAGCAGCTTACAGTCGAACACCGGGGAGCTGTTTTTT.

In this sample, this clone turned up once. Other DNA variants within this sample encode the same CDR3. The chain employs TRBV28 and TRBJ1-5, with D unresolved. Trimming cost V 4 bases and J 2 bases, with 6 bases left between them. Germline values: CDR1 MDHEN, CDR2 SYDVKM. The CDR3 is 13 residues long. The CDR3 sequence: CASSSGGNQPQHF. CDR3 sequence (DNA): TGTGCCAGCAGTTCAGGTGGCAATCAGCCCCAGCATTTT.

The J gene is TRBJ1-2, the V gene TRBV7-3, with D unresolved. Germline V gene sequence: CDR1 SGHTA, CDR2 FQGTGA. V was trimmed by 5 bases and J by 3 bases, leaving 13 bases between them. The CDR3 length is 14 residues. CDR3 DNA sequence: TGTGCCAGCAGCCCCAGACCCGGGGACTATGGCTACACCTTC. Its translation is CASSPRPGDYGYTF.

The chain couples TRBV28 to TRBJ1-2; D not certain. V dropped 8 bases and J dropped 3 bases, with 22 bases sitting between them. The germline gives CDR1 MDHEN, CDR2 SYDVKM. The length of the CDR3 is 16 residues. The DNA for the CDR3 is TGTGCCAGCGCTGTGGTCGGACGAAACCAAGACTATGGCTACACCTTC. This encodes CASAVVGRNQDYGYTF.

With respect to this clone: This could be a read error, since a much larger clone is one nucleotide away. Other DNA sequences within the sample encode an identical CDR3. The chain is built from TRBV6-5 and TRBJ1-2; TRBD1 matches at 8 bases. Looked up from germline, CDR1 is MNHEY and CDR2 is SVGAGI. The CDR3 length is 13 residues. J lost 4 bases, V lost 6 bases, and 4 bases had no gene match. CDR3 sequence: CASSPQGGYGYTF. The CDR3 DNA reads as TGTGCCAGCAGCCCACAGGGGGGCTATGGCTACACCTTC.

V gene TRBV19 combines with J gene TRBJ2-3; 11 bases agree with TRBD2. This CDR3 contains 17 residues. V gave up 0 bases and J gave up 4 bases; unmatched junction bases: 6. Per the germline V gene, CDR1 is LNHDA and CDR2 is SQIVND (reference sequence). This chain's CDR3 is CASSIDGTSGVSDTQYF. DNA of the CDR3: TGTGCCAGTAGTATAGACGGGACTAGCGGTGTATCAGATACGCAGTATTTT.

Concerning this clone: This same CDR3 is encoded by further DNA sequences in the sample. The chain is built from TRBV29-1 and TRBJ1-2, with unresolved D. The CDR3 is 12 amino acids. The germline V gene encodes CDR1 SQVTM and CDR2 ANQGSEA. Trimming pared 2 bases from V and 8 bases from J, leaving 12 bases between. For the CDR3, the DNA is TGCAGCGTTGAATACCCCCCGGGGGGCTACACCTTC. This sequence encodes CSVEYPPGGYTF.

V gene TRBV5-4 combines with J gene TRBJ2-7; 9 nucleotides line up with TRBD2. The trim removed 0 bases at V and 3 bases at J, leaving 4 bases unmatched. There are 15 residues in the CDR3. Germline V gene data show CDR1 as SGHNT and CDR2 as YYREEE (reference sequence). The CDR3 region is CASSLASGNVYEQYF. CDR3 coding DNA: TGTGCCAGCAGCTTGGCTAGCGGGAACGTCTACGAGCAGTACTTC. Full variable domain (remainder filled in from reference TRBV5-4 and TRBJ2-7): ETGVTQSPTHLIKTRGQQVTLRCSSQSGHNTVSWYQQALGQGPQFIFQYYREEENGRGNFPPRFSGLQFPNYSSELNVNALELDDSALYLCASSLASGNVYEQYFGPGTRLTVT.

This clone has only a few counts. The chain joins TRBV5-1 to TRBJ1-1, with a tentative D call TRBD1 (5 bases). V was shortened by 4 bases and J by 5 bases, with 15 bases between the two germline ends. Germline V gene data show CDR1 as SGHRS and CDR2 as YFSETQ. The CDR3 has 14 residues. CDR3 residues: CASSRGAAGTEAFF. DNA of the CDR3: TGCGCCAGCAGCAGGGGCGCCGCGGGTACTGAAGCTTTCTTT.

V usage is TRBV5-6 and J usage is TRBJ2-7; D tentatively fits TRBD1 or TRBD2 (5 bases each). Germline loops: CDR1 SGHDT, CDR2 YYEEEE. The V end lost 3 bases, the J end lost 2 bases, and 6 bases lay between the germline ends. CDR3 length: 12 amino acids. The CDR3 is CASSWGTYEQYF. The CDR3 DNA reads TGTGCCAGCAGCTGGGGGACCTACGAGCAGTACTTC.

This clone was recorded a few times. The genes are TRBV19 and TRBJ2-5; no clear D gene. This CDR3 is 13 amino acids long. Trimming removed 5 bases at V and 2 bases at J, with 9 bases between. Germline CDR1 LNHDA, CDR2 SQIVND (reference sequence). Here the CDR3 reads CASSEWPQETQYF. Written as DNA, the CDR3 is TGTGCCAGTAGTGAATGGCCACAAGAGACCCAGTACTTC.

This chain connects TRBV18 to TRBJ2-1; 7 nucleotides line up with TRBD2. This CDR3 contains 14 residues. V was clipped by 3 bases and J by 3 bases; unmatched bases: 2. Germline lookup yields CDR1 KGHSH and CDR2 LQKENI. This CDR3 reads CASSPLAVYNEQFF. Written as DNA, the CDR3 is TGTGCCAGCTCACCGCTAGCGGTCTACAATGAGCAGTTCTTC.

This clone was observed a handful of times. This chain uses TRBV7-3 with TRBJ1-5; a possible D gene is TRBD1 (5 bases). The CDR3 length is 13 residues. Germline-derived CDR1 and CDR2 are SGHTA and FQGTGA. V was cut by 5 bases and J by 5 bases, with 10 bases left in between. CDR3 region: CASSLGGDQPQHF. As DNA, the CDR3 is TGTGCCAGCAGCCTGGGGGGAGATCAGCCCCAGCATTTT.

The chain is built from TRBV9 and TRBJ2-7; 12 bases agree with TRBD1. V lost 0 bases to trimming and J lost 4 bases; unmatched junction nucleotides: 11. There are 18 residues in the CDR3. Per germline, CDR1 SGDLS and CDR2 YYNGEE. The CDR3 DNA reads TGTGCCAGCAGCGTAGGGGTCGGGACAGGGGGCGCCGGGTACGAGCAGTACTTC. This translates into CASSVGVGTGGAGYEQYF.

This sequence joins TRBV9 and TRBJ2-7; 9 bases are a match to TRBD2. The V gene end was trimmed by 0 bases and the J gene end by 7 bases; junction bases not matched to a gene: 8. Germline V gene data show CDR1 as SGDLS and CDR2 as YYNGEE. The CDR3 extends over 15 amino acids. The CDR3 protein is CASSVDGSGSLEQYF. The DNA of the CDR3 is TGTGCCAGCAGCGTAGACGGTAGCGGGAGCCTGGAGCAGTACTTC.

This clone has just one count. This sample includes further DNA sequences coding for the same CDR3. The chain joins TRBV28 to TRBJ2-7, with D possibly being TRBD1 (6 bases). There are 12 residues in the CDR3. The germline V gene has CDR1 MDHEN and CDR2 SYDVKM. Trimming cost V 5 bases and J 3 bases, with 8 bases left between them. The CDR3 sequence is CASSLQGYEQYF. CDR3 bases: TGTGCCAGCAGTCTACAGGGCTACGAGCAGTACTTC.

This clone has just one count. CDR3 DNA sequence: TGTGCCAGCACCAAAGGGGGCCCCACAGATACGCAGTATTTT. Amino acid sequence: CASTKGGPTDTQYF. The V gene is TRBV27, the J gene TRBJ2-3; TRBD1 aligns across 7 bases. The CDR3 length is 14 residues. The V gene end was trimmed by 7 bases and the J gene end by 2 bases; junction bases not matched to a gene: 6. The germline gives CDR1 MNHEY, CDR2 SMNVEV (reference sequence).